Below are 27 T cell receptor beta chains sequenced from a single sample in a study of cytomegalovirus exposure and HLA in healthy donors. PCR employed 60 Vbeta and 13 Jbeta primers. Generated by immunoSEQ multiplex PCR, the TCRdb table keeps only in-frame clones and is missing some. The profile shows about 93,000 clones, approximately 80% of them singletons. Source material: PBMCs. Receptor source: a woman aged 40-49 years in good health and CMV-seronegative.

V is TRBV9 and J is TRBJ2-2; possible D gene TRBD1, 5 bases. Trimming pared 0 bases from V and 5 bases from J, leaving 5 bases between. CDR3 length: 13 residues. Germline V gives CDR1 SGDLS, CDR2 YYNGEE. As DNA, the CDR3 is TGTGCCAGCAGCGTAGACAGGACCGGGGAGCTGTTTTTT. As protein: CASSVDRTGELFF.

The genes are TRBV5-1 and TRBJ2-3; 11 bases match TRBD2. The CDR3 runs to 17 residues. Unmatched junction bases numbered 6, after V lost 3 bases and J lost 0 bases. In germline, CDR1 is SGHRS, CDR2 YFSETQ. CDR3 loop: CASSSTGLAASTDTQYF. The CDR3, as DNA: TGCGCCAGCAGCTCGACGGGACTAGCGGCAAGCACAGATACGCAGTATTTT.

V gene TRBV27 combines with J gene TRBJ1-4; D is unclear. Trimming cost V 0 bases and J 3 bases, with 8 bases left between them. CDR3 size: 15 residues. Germline V gene sequence: CDR1 MNHEY, CDR2 SMNVEV (reference sequence). The CDR3, as DNA: TGTGCCAGCAGTTTATCCCGAGGGTCTAATGAAAAACTGTTTTTT. This encodes CASSLSRGSNEKLFF.

This clone was seen only once. J is TRBJ1-2 and V is TRBV5-1; 8 bases fit TRBD1. V dropped 3 bases and J dropped 8; count of bases not matched to a gene: 9. Germline V CDR1 and CDR2: SGHRS, YFSETQ. The CDR3 loop spans 14 amino acids. The CDR3 DNA is TGCGCCAGCAGCTCAGGGGGACAGGTTGGCGGCTACACCTTC. This gives the protein CASSSGGQVGGYTF.

The genes are TRBV7-6 and TRBJ2-1; 7 bases align to TRBD1. The CDR3 covers 15 residues. Unmatched junction bases numbered 6, after V lost 1 base and J lost 6 bases. Germline V gene lookup returns CDR1 SGHVS and CDR2 FNYEAQ. The CDR3 loop reads CASSLEGALSNEQFF. The CDR3 coding sequence is TGTGCCAGCAGCTTAGAGGGGGCGCTCAGCAATGAGCAGTTCTTC. The entire variable domain, with the rest obtained from reference TRBV7-6 and TRBJ2-1, is as follows: GAGVSQSPRYKVTKRGQDVALRCDPISGHVSLYWYRQALGQGPEFLTYFNYEAQQDKSGLPNDRFSAERPEGSISTLTIQRTEQRDSAMYRCASSLEGALSNEQFFGPGTRLTVL.

This clone turned up a few times. The chain is built from TRBV7-9 and TRBJ1-1; no firm D call. The CDR3 totals 13 residues. The germline V gene has CDR1 SEHNR and CDR2 FQNEAQ (reference sequence). Trimming took off 6 bases at V and 7 bases at J, with 15 bases between the two ends. The CDR3 region is CASRPGSENEAFF. CDR3 DNA sequence: TGTGCCAGCAGGCCCGGGTCGGAGAATGAAGCTTTCTTT.

The chain employs TRBV19 and TRBJ1-1; 7 bases align to TRBD1. This CDR3 region has 16 residues. V gave up 4 bases and J gave up 4 bases; unmatched junction bases: 12. Germline loops: CDR1 LNHDA, CDR2 SQIVND (reference sequence). The CDR3 nucleotides are TGTGCCAGTAGTACGCTGAAAACAGGGGAAATCACTGAAGCTTTCTTT. The encoded protein is CASSTLKTGEITEAFF.

This clone was counted once. J is TRBJ1-4 and V is TRBV15; D unresolved. The length of the CDR3 is 11 residues. The germline V gene encodes CDR1 LNHNV and CDR2 YYDKDF (reference sequence). Deletions cut 8 bases from V and 10 bases from J, with 11 bases between. CDR3 sequence reads: CATLGTGKLFF. CDR3 bases: TGTGCCACCTTGGGTACGGGAAAACTGTTTTTT. Based on the CDR3 plus reference TRBV15 and TRBJ1-4, the full variable domain is DAMVIQNPRYQVTQFGKPVTLSCSQTLNHNVMYWYQQKSSQAPKLLFHYYDKDFNNEADTPDNFQSRRPNTSFCFLDIRSPGLGDTAMYLCATLGTGKLFFGSGTQLSVL.

The chain has TRBV7-3 and TRBJ2-5; a possible D gene is TRBD2 (6 bases). The J call is uncertain, as TRBJ2-7 better fits the DNA end. The germline gives CDR1 SGHTA, CDR2 FQGTGA. This CDR3 is built from 16 residues. CDR3 region: CASSEGRFGAGYEQYF. The CDR3 DNA follows: TGTGCCAGCAGCGAGGGGAGGTTTGGGGCTGGCTACGAGCAGTACTTC.

This clone was counted a few times. The rearrangement joins TRBV6-6 to TRBJ1-5; no clear D. Trimming cost V 5 bases and J 1 base, with 9 bases left between them. Germline V gene data show CDR1 as MNHNY and CDR2 as SVGAGI (reference sequence). The CDR3 sequence is 14 residues long. Written as DNA, the CDR3 is TGTGCCAGCAGTGATACGGGGAGCAATCAGCCCCAGCATTTT. Its protein product is CASSDTGSNQPQHF.

The chain couples TRBV18 to TRBJ2-3; 10 positions match TRBD2. J was trimmed by 0 bases and V by 2 bases; bases with no gene match: 8. This CDR3 has 18 residues. The germline CDR1 and CDR2 sequences are KGHSH and LQKENI. CDR3 in amino acids: CASSPKAGGPSSTDTQYF. The CDR3 nucleotides are TGTGCCAGCTCACCAAAAGCGGGAGGGCCCTCTAGCACAGATACGCAGTATTTT.

The table lists this clone with a count of one. The chain recombines TRBV15 with TRBJ1-2; perhaps TRBD1 as D (5 bases). There are 14 residues in the CDR3. V dropped 6 bases and J dropped 3 bases, with 14 bases sitting between them. CDR1 and CDR2 from the germline V gene are LNHNV and YYDKDF (reference sequence). CDR3 sequence (DNA): TGTGCCACCAGTCGCGGGGGAGATCACTATGGCTACACCTTC. It codes for CATSRGGDHYGYTF.

The rearrangement links TRBV7-8 to TRBJ2-7; 8 positions match TRBD1. CDR1 and CDR2 (germline): SGHVS, FQNEAQ. The length of the CDR3 is 15 residues. V was clipped by 4 bases and J by 2 bases; unmatched bases: 7. The CDR3, as DNA: TGTGCCAGCAGCTCCACCAGGACAGGGACCTACGAGCAGTACTTC. Translation gives CASSSTRTGTYEQYF.

As DNA, the CDR3 is TGTGCCAGCAGCCCCACGGCCGCGGGAGGAGGCGAGACCCAGTACTTC. This sequence encodes CASSPTAAGGGETQYF. The chain is built from TRBV7-3 and TRBJ2-5; 8 bases agree with TRBD2. The length of the CDR3 is 16 residues. The V gene end was trimmed by 5 bases and the J gene end by 5 bases; junction bases not matched to a gene: 13. The germline V gene encodes CDR1 SGHTA and CDR2 FQGTGA.

This clone has just a few counts. This chain uses TRBV19 with TRBJ2-3; the match to TRBD1 covers 7 bases. CDR3 length equals 13 residues. V shed 3 bases and J 4 bases; nucleotides not matched to a gene: 1. Per germline, CDR1 LNHDA and CDR2 SQIVND (reference sequence). CDR3 nucleotides: TGTGCCAGTAGTATGGGGACAGCAGATACGCAGTATTTT. Translating it yields CASSMGTADTQYF. Based on the CDR3 plus reference TRBV19 and TRBJ2-3, the full variable domain is DGGITQSPKYLFRKEGQNVTLSCEQNLNHDAMYWYRQDPGQGLRLIYYSQIVNDFQKGDIAEGYSVSREKKESFPLTVTSAQKNPTAFYLCASSMGTADTQYFGPGTRLTVL.

The chain couples TRBV5-4 to TRBJ2-1; TRBD1 might be the D (5 bases). The V gene lost 0 bases and the J gene lost 2 bases, with 6 bases spanning the gap. The CDR3 covers 14 residues. Looked up from germline, CDR1 is SGHNT and CDR2 is YYREEE (reference sequence). CDR3 in amino acids: CASSLEQAYNEQFF. As DNA, the CDR3 is TGTGCCAGCAGCTTGGAACAGGCCTACAATGAGCAGTTCTTC.

The CDR3 spells CASSSFLMSSYNEQFF. DNA for the CDR3: TGTGCCAGCAGCTCCTTTCTTATGAGCTCCTACAATGAGCAGTTCTTC. The rearrangement joins TRBV5-4 to TRBJ2-1; D is ambiguous. V shed 3 bases and J shed 0 bases, with 13 bases lying between them. The germline V gene has CDR1 SGHNT and CDR2 YYREEE (reference sequence). The CDR3 is 16 residues long.

The V gene is TRBV14, the J gene TRBJ1-1; 7 bases match TRBD1. Trimming at V came to 4 bases and at J to 11 bases, leaving 10 bases not matched to a gene. This CDR3 has 13 amino acids. The germline V gene has CDR1 SGHDN and CDR2 FVKESK. The CDR3, as DNA: TGTGCCAGCAGCCCGGGACAGCTTTGGGGGGCTTTCTTT. Amino acid sequence: CASSPGQLWGAFF.

V gene TRBV28 combines with J gene TRBJ1-5, with TRBD1 matching 7 bases. With 4 bases clipped from V and 4 bases from J, the junction kept 7 bases outside the gene matches. This CDR3 region has 15 residues. Germline lookup yields CDR1 MDHEN and CDR2 SYDVKM. The CDR3 coding sequence is TGTGCCAGCAGTTCTCCGGCAGGGGGTAATCAGCCCCAGCATTTT. Its protein is CASSSPAGGNQPQHF.

The chain recombines TRBV5-1 with TRBJ2-1; D not certain. The germline V and J ends were trimmed by 4 bases and 5 bases, with 10 bases remaining between them. CDR1 is SGHRS, CDR2 YFSETQ, per germline. The length of the CDR3 is 13 residues. The CDR3 here is CASSRDLNNEQFF. For the CDR3, the DNA is TGCGCCAGCAGCCGCGACTTAAACAATGAGCAGTTCTTC.

V usage is TRBV5-6 and J usage is TRBJ2-1, with a weak D call TRBD1 (5 bases). CDR1 SGHDT and CDR2 YYEEEE come from the germline V gene. V lost 3 bases, J lost 5 bases, and 12 bases lay in between. The CDR3 sequence is 14 residues long. Written as DNA, the CDR3 is TGTGCCAGCAGCTCGATGGACATTGACAATGAGCAGTTCTTC. It codes for CASSSMDIDNEQFF.

The V gene is TRBV4-3, the J gene TRBJ1-2; 10 nucleotides align to TRBD1. The CDR3 is 19 residues long. Unmatched junction bases numbered 18, after V lost 0 bases and J lost 8 bases. Germline loops: CDR1 LGHNA, CDR2 YSLEER. The CDR3, as DNA: TGCGCCAGCAGCCAAGAGGGACAGGGGAAGTCAGTACTCGGGTTCGGCTACACCTTC. It codes for CASSQEGQGKSVLGFGYTF.

The rearrangement uses TRBV5-1 and TRBJ2-2, with 7 bases matching TRBD2. Trimming removed 4 bases from V and 7 bases from J; junction bases left unmatched: 10. The CDR3 has 15 residues. CDR1 and CDR2 (germline): SGHRS, YFSETQ. As DNA, the CDR3 is TGCGCCAGCAGCGCACTTACTAGCGCGGGCGGGGAGCTGTTTTTT. Protein: CASSALTSAGGELFF. Drawing the rest from reference TRBV5-1 and TRBJ2-2, the complete variable domain is KAGVTQTPRYLIKTRGQQVTLSCSPISGHRSVSWYQQTPGQGLQFLFEYFSETQRNKGNFPGRFSGRQFSNSRSEMNVSTLELGDSALYLCASSALTSAGGELFFGEGSRLTVL.

The chain is built from TRBV7-2 and TRBJ2-7; D perhaps matches TRBD2 (6 bases). The CDR3 sequence is 16 residues long. Germline CDR1 SGHTA, CDR2 FQGNSA. The ends were cut back, 2 bases at V and 2 bases at J, with 16 bases in the middle. The chain's CDR3 is CASSLSESGPAYEQYF. The DNA for the CDR3 is TGTGCCAGCAGCTTATCGGAGAGCGGGCCTGCCTACGAGCAGTACTTC.

The J gene is TRBJ1-2, the V gene TRBV7-2, with 9 bases identical to TRBD1. With 5 bases clipped from V and 8 bases from J, the junction kept 9 bases outside the gene matches. The CDR3 covers 14 residues. Germline V CDR1 and CDR2: SGHTA, FQGNSA. Here the CDR3 DNA reads TGTGCCAGCAGCCCAGACACAGGGGGCAGGGGCTACACCTTC. Residues: CASSPDTGGRGYTF.

This rearrangement joins TRBV27 to TRBJ2-7; 8 nucleotides match TRBD2. The CDR3 runs to 14 residues. CDR1 and CDR2 from the germline V gene are MNHEY and SMNVEV (reference sequence). The ends lost 3 bases at V and 1 base at J; junction bases unmatched: 2. The CDR3 region has the DNA TGTGCCAGCAGTTTCCGGGAGGGGTCCTACGAGCAGTACTTC. Protein: CASSFREGSYEQYF.

The V call is TRBV19, the J call TRBJ2-1; D is possibly TRBD2 (6 bases). Germline values: CDR1 LNHDA, CDR2 SQIVND (reference sequence). CDR3 length: 14 residues. Between the trimmed V and J ends, which lost 5 bases and 11 bases, there was a span of 19 bases. CDR3 bases: TGTGCCAGTAGTCCAGGGACCGGGGGAGTTAAGCAGTTCTTC. It codes for CASSPGTGGVKQFF.